This T cell receptor beta chain was identified in a study of T cells in Graves' hyperthyroidism and ophthalmopathy. There are 16 residues in the CDR3. With V trimmed by 4 bases and J by 2 bases, 5 bases remained unmatched. Germline CDR1 is KGHDR and CDR2 is SFDVKD. RNA transcripts gave rise to amplified TCR beta CDR3 regions. When the TCR CDR3 underwent first-round RT-PCR, the HTBI primer set was used. TCRdb independently ran MiXCR on the multiplex PCR reads; one entry per CDR3 protein. Of approximately 95,000 distinct CDR3 sequences in the sample, about 37% are singletons; the top ten hold roughly 10%. This clonotype has a single count.

The rearrangement uses TRBV24-1 and TRBJ2-5, with 11 bases aligning to TRBD2. This TCR was sampled from a woman in her twenties or thirties with Graves' hyperthyroidism. The sequencing sample was made of peripheral blood or thyroid tissue (not recorded which). The CDR3 DNA is TGTGCCACCAGTGAAGGGGGACTAGCGGATCAAGAGACCCAGTACTTC. Translating it yields CATSEGGLADQETQYF.